These T cell receptor beta chains were read from a single sample in a study of OX40 agonist ivuxolimab in advanced cancers. The data were produced by immunoSEQ multiplex PCR, yet TCRdb's version contains in-frame clones alone and is incomplete. The data show tens of thousands of clones, 92% seen once. Sequences were derived from CD4+ or CD8+ T cells sorted from blood, sampled in a trial of the OX40 agonist ivuxolimab. The receptors stem from an adult with an advanced solid tumor such as melanoma, head and neck, liver or kidney cancer. CDR3s include the opening cysteine and the closing phenylalanine or tryptophan. The D gene is left open where the match is weak. Clone size is shown for a subset of rows, as once, few, many or a class of expanded clone.

d_call	v_call	clone_size	j_call	cdr3_aa	cdr3_nt
-	TRBV2	-	TRBJ1-2	CASSEQGYGYTF	TGTGCCAGCAGTGAACAGGGCTATGGCTACACCTTC
-	TRBV7-6	-	TRBJ2-2	CASSSGDGELFF	TGTGCCAGCAGCTCCGGAGATGGGGAGCTGTTTTTT
TRBD1	TRBV11-2	-	TRBJ2-5	CASSPTMDRGQETQYF	TGTGCCAGCAGCCCGACCATGGACAGGGGACAAGAGACCCAGTACTTC
-	TRBV7-6	-	TRBJ1-2	CASSKRDGYGYTF	TGTGCCAGCAGCAAGAGGGACGGTTATGGCTACACCTTC
-	TRBV10-1	-	TRBJ2-3	CASSAFGEDTQYF	TGCGCCAGCAGTGCGTTCGGGGAGGATACGCAGTATTTT
TRBD1	TRBV5-5	-	TRBJ1-4	CASSWARDRVTNEKLFF	TGTGCCAGCAGCTGGGCCCGGGACAGGGTTACTAATGAAAAACTGTTTTTT
-	TRBV7-2	-	TRBJ2-5	CASSFSSIQETQYF	TGTGCCAGCAGCTTCTCTAGTATCCAAGAGACCCAGTACTTC
-	TRBV6-6	-	TRBJ2-7	CATKQGGGYEQYF	TGTGCCACAAAACAGGGGGGAGGGTACGAGCAGTACTTC
TRBD1	TRBV6-5	-	TRBJ1-2	CASSPGQQYGYTF	TGTGCCAGCAGTCCGGGACAGCAATATGGCTACACCTTC
TRBD1	TRBV18	-	TRBJ1-4	CASSPAGGGEKLFF	TGTGCCAGCTCACCAGCAGGGGGCGGTGAAAAACTGTTTTTT
-	TRBV5-1	-	TRBJ2-3	CASSPSTDTQYF	TGCGCCAGCAGTCCGAGCACAGATACGCAGTATTTT
TRBD1	TRBV15	-	TRBJ2-1	CATSRGAGTAYNEQFF	TGTGCCACCAGCAGGGGGGCCGGGACAGCCTACAATGAGCAGTTCTTC
-	TRBV2	-	TRBJ2-5	CASRLQETQYF	TGTGCCAGCAGGCTACAAGAGACCCAGTACTTC
-	TRBV11-2	-	TRBJ2-1	CASSWATGSSYNEQFF	TGTGCCAGCAGCTGGGCAACAGGGAGCTCCTACAATGAGCAGTTCTTC
-	TRBV30	-	TRBJ1-5	CAWSVRGGSGSQPQHF	TGTGCCTGGAGTGTACGCGGAGGGTCTGGCAGTCAGCCCCAGCATTTT
-	TRBV11-2	-	TRBJ1-1	CASSSQGTGWNTEAFF	TGTGCCAGCAGCTCCCAAGGTACCGGGTGGAACACTGAAGCTTTCTTT
-	TRBV5-4	-	TRBJ2-2	CASSLGGRGTGELFF	TGTGCCAGCAGCTTGGGTGGGAGAGGAACCGGGGAGCTGTTTTTT
TRBD2	TRBV15	few	TRBJ2-2	CATSRDPGGMDTGELFF	TGTGCCACCAGCAGAGATCCGGGGGGGATGGACACCGGGGAGCTGTTTTTT
-	TRBV11-2	-	TRBJ1-2	CAIRGSVNRLANYGYTF	TGTGCCATCCGAGGTTCCGTAAACAGGCTAGCTAACTATGGCTACACCTTC
-	TRBV19	-	TRBJ1-4	CASSNPGPMKEKLFF	TGTGCCAGTAGTAACCCGGGACCTATGAAAGAAAAACTGTTTTTT
-	TRBV30	-	TRBJ2-7	CAWDRSGLLYEQYF	TGTGCCTGGGACCGAAGTGGGCTTCTCTACGAGCAGTACTTC
-	TRBV9	-	TRBJ2-5	CASSVAPLGGLGKETQYF	TGTGCCAGCAGCGTAGCCCCGCTTGGGGGTTTGGGAAAAGAGACCCAGTACTTC